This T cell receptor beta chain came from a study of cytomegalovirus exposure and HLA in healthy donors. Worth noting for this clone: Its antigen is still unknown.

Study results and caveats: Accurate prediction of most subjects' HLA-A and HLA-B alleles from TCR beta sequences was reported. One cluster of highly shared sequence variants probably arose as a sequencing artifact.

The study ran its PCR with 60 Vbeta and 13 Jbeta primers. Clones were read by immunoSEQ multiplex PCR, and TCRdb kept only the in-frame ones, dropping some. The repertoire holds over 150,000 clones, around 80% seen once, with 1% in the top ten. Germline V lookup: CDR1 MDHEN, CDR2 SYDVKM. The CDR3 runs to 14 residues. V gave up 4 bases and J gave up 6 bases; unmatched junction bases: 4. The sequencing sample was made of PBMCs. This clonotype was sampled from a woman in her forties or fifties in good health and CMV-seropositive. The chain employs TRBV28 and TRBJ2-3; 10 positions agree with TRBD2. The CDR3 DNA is TGTGCCAGCAGTTCTAGCGGGGGCTTTGATACGCAGTATTTT. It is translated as CASSSSGGFDTQYF.